Each of the 15 T cell receptor beta chains below was sequenced from the same sample in a study of blood T cells in healthy people across ages. For the second PCR, which ran for about 7 to 12 cycles, a sample-barcoded 5' primer and a J-beta primer mix were used. Via MiXCR, TCRdb re-called the 5' RACE reads, giving one row per CDR3 protein. The sample carries nearly 800,000 distinct CDR3 sequences, more than 50% recorded once. The sequencing input was blood. The source of these receptors is a man aged 40-50 years in good health.

The rearrangement uses TRBV20-1 and TRBJ2-3, with D possibly matching TRBD2 (5 bases). The V end lost 6 bases, the J end lost 0 bases, and 13 bases lay between the germline ends. This CDR3 spans 14 amino acids. Germline CDR1 reads DFQATT; CDR2 reads SNEGSKA (reference sequence). The CDR3 loop is CSAGLSGSTDTQYF. Here the CDR3 DNA reads TGCAGTGCAGGCCTGAGCGGAAGCACAGATACGCAGTATTTT.

The chain employs TRBV25-1 and TRBJ2-1; D may correspond to TRBD1 or TRBD2 (5 bases each). CDR1 is MGHDK, CDR2 SYGVNS, per germline. V lost 8 bases and J 12 bases, leaving 14 bases between the germline ends. There are 11 residues in the CDR3. The CDR3: CASGASGLQFF. The CDR3 nucleotides are TGTGCCAGCGGGGCCTCGGGGTTGCAGTTCTTC. Full variable domain (missing parts from reference TRBV25-1 and TRBJ2-1): EADIYQTPRYLVIGTGKKITLECSQTMGHDKMYWYQQDPGMELHLIHYSYGVNSTEKGDLSSESTVSRIRTEHFPLTLESARPSHTSQYLCASGASGLQFFGPGTRLTVL.

The DNA for the CDR3 is TGCAGCGTTGGAGACAGGGAACAAGAGACCCAGTACTTC. This sequence encodes CSVGDREQETQYF. The chain couples TRBV29-1 to TRBJ2-5; 7 nucleotides align to TRBD1. This CDR3 region has 13 residues. From germline, CDR1 is SQVTM and CDR2 ANQGSEA. The J segment lost 2 bases and the V segment lost 4 bases, leaving 4 bases of the junction unmatched.

V usage is TRBV7-9 and J usage is TRBJ2-3, with 8 bases fitting TRBD2. Germline V lookup: CDR1 SEHNR, CDR2 FQNEAQ (reference sequence). This CDR3 is 14 amino acids long. The V segment lost 5 bases and the J segment 4 bases; nucleotides outside the gene matches: 5. CDR3 in amino acids: CASSRGGGSDTQYF. The CDR3 nucleotides are TGTGCCAGCAGCCGGGGGGGAGGGTCAGATACGCAGTATTTT.

CDR3 bases: TGCAGTGCTAGAGATGGGACCCTAAGCGGGGCCCTCCTACGCGAGCAGTACTTC. Translation: CSARDGTLSGALLREQYF. The rearrangement uses TRBV20-1 and TRBJ2-7, with 7 bases identical to TRBD2. Germline CDR1 DFQATT, CDR2 SNEGSKA (reference sequence). This CDR3 contains 18 residues. Trimming took 0 bases from V and 6 from J; bases not matched to a gene: 20.

The chain is built from TRBV5-1 and TRBJ1-2, with D uncertain. The CDR3 covers 13 residues. Trimming took 4 bases from V and 1 from J, leaving 8 bases between them. Per the germline V gene, CDR1 is SGHRS and CDR2 is YFSETQ. The CDR3 bases are TGCGCCAGCAGCCAAGCAGATAACTATGGCTACACCTTC. It encodes CASSQADNYGYTF. The full variable domain, in which reference TRBV5-1 and TRBJ1-2 provide the parts outside the CDR3, is KAGVTQTPRYLIKTRGQQVTLSCSPISGHRSVSWYQQTPGQGLQFLFEYFSETQRNKGNFPGRFSGRQFSNSRSEMNVSTLELGDSALYLCASSQADNYGYTFGSGTRLTVV.

The chain couples TRBV6-2 or TRBV6-3 to TRBJ2-1; D possibly corresponds to TRBD2 (5 bases). The CDR3 is 13 residues long. Germline lookup yields CDR1 MNHEY and CDR2 SVGEGT. Trimming cost V 8 bases and J 5 bases, with 13 bases left between them. The CDR3 coding sequence is TGTGCCAGCCTCGGGGAGATTGACAATGAGCAGTTCTTC. This codes for CASLGEIDNEQFF.

CDR3 sequence reads: CASSPFVGGFGEQYF. In nucleotides, the CDR3 is TGTGCCAGCAGTCCCTTCGTGGGGGGTTTTGGCGAGCAGTACTTC. V is TRBV6-2 or TRBV6-3 and J is TRBJ2-4, with a weak D call TRBD2 (6 bases). With the DNA end fitting TRBJ2-7 better, the J assignment may be wrong. Looked up from germline, CDR1 is MNHEY and CDR2 is SVGEGT. This CDR3 contains 15 residues.

The chain employs TRBV2 and TRBJ1-2; 9 bases are a match to TRBD1. The CDR3 has 13 amino acids. Germline V CDR1 and CDR2: SNHLY, FYNNEI. The CDR3 nucleotides read TGTGCAGAGGTGGGGGACAGGGAAAATGGCTACACCTTC. Translating gives CAEVGDRENGYTF.

The chain couples TRBV29-1 to TRBJ1-5, with D perhaps matching TRBD1 (5 bases). CDR1 is SQVTM and CDR2 is ANQGSEA in the germline V gene. The length of the CDR3 is 16 residues. Trimming cost V 7 bases and J 3 bases, with 22 bases left between them. CDR3 sequence (DNA): TGCAGCGCCTCGACTGGGCAGGGACTAAACAATCAGCCCCAGCATTTT. Its translation: CSASTGQGLNNQPQHF.

V and J are TRBV28 and TRBJ1-4; D perhaps matches TRBD1 (6 bases). The CDR3 loop spans 14 amino acids. Trimming removed 3 bases at V and 10 bases at J, with 15 bases between. CDR1 is MDHEN, CDR2 SYDVKM, per germline. The CDR3 protein is CASSLTQGDGKLFF. The CDR3 DNA reads TGTGCCAGCAGTTTGACACAGGGAGATGGAAAACTGTTTTTT.

CDR3 loop: CASSQEPQETQYF. The CDR3 region has the DNA TGCGCCAGCAGCCAAGAGCCACAAGAGACCCAGTACTTC. The V gene is TRBV4-3, the J gene TRBJ2-5; D call uncertain. CDR3 size: 13 residues. Germline V gene lookup returns CDR1 LGHNA and CDR2 YSLEER. Deletions cut 0 bases from V and 2 bases from J, with 4 bases between.

The chain links TRBV6-1 to TRBJ2-3; 10 nucleotides match TRBD2. This CDR3 is built from 12 residues. CDR1 MNHNS and CDR2 SASEGT come from the germline V gene. Trimming at V came to 10 bases and at J to 4 bases, leaving 2 bases not matched to a gene. For the CDR3, the DNA is TGTGCCACCGGGACTAGCGCAGATACGCAGTATTTT. This codes for CATGTSADTQYF.

This chain uses TRBV3-1 with TRBJ1-1, with TRBD1 as a possible D gene (5 bases). The CDR3 is 18 amino acids. CDR1 is LGHDT, CDR2 YNNKEL, per germline (reference sequence). V lost 0 bases and J 2 bases, leaving 19 bases between the germline ends. CDR3 sequence: CASSQDAPGVGINTEAFF. The CDR3 region has the DNA TGTGCCAGCAGCCAAGATGCCCCGGGGGTCGGGATAAACACTGAAGCTTTCTTT.

The chain couples TRBV20-1 to TRBJ2-7; 9 nucleotides align to TRBD2. The V segment lost 6 bases and the J segment 0 bases; nucleotides outside the gene matches: 12. Germline V gives CDR1 DFQATT, CDR2 SNEGSKA (reference sequence). The CDR3 runs 16 residues. The CDR3 DNA reads as TGCAGTGCCAGACCCCAAGGCGGGAGGGTCTCCTACGAGCAGTACTTC. Protein product: CSARPQGGRVSYEQYF.